The T cell receptor (beta chain) described here comes from a study of esophageal squamous cell carcinoma under preoperative chemotherapy (dated by TCRdb to between 2017 and 2018). Turning to the overall study: TCR repertoires were profiled in both peripheral blood T cells and tumor-infiltrating lymphocytes. The effects of paclitaxel-nedaplatin chemotherapy on T-cell receptor repertoires in patients with esophageal squamous cell carcinoma were assessed. The cohort comprised four to six patients with primary esophageal squamous cell carcinoma. Repertoires were compared between samples taken before and after paclitaxel-nedaplatin therapy.

The label giving this sample's time point can be read as: before preoperative PTX-NDP chemotherapy. Paclitaxel-nedaplatin was administered to patients as preoperative chemotherapy before surgery. CDR1 is given as SGHTA and CDR2 as FQGNSA, both from the germline V gene. Spanning cysteine to phenylalanine, the CDR3 consists of 15 amino acids. Only the CDR3 part of the read is kept: 45 bases, read in frame from the first base. The library came from PCR. TCRdb records HiSeq X Ten as the sequencer. High-throughput sequencing was used to characterize TCR repertoires. The raw public data were reprocessed by TCRdb itself: fastp quality trimming at Q25, MiXCR clonotype calling, in-frame beta chains only. Rows matching on CDR3 protein sequence are summarized as one entry with the most common DNA and genes. Across this sample there are 25,000 to 35,000 distinct CDR3 sequences, with under 55% seen only once. The leading ten clones occupy approximately 12% of the sample.

Study-wide conclusions, independent of this receptor: A small cohort was used, with only four or five patients with esophageal squamous cell carcinoma being analyzed. Paclitaxel-nedaplatin therapy caused immediate and substantial changes in clonotype frequency, and abundant clones were more likely to contract than to amplify. Post-treatment tumor-infiltrating lymphocytes appeared partly derived from peripheral T cells migrating into the tumor, not solely from local clonal changes. TCR diversity increased significantly in peripheral T cells after chemotherapy, but not in tumor-infiltrating lymphocytes.

On this clonotype: Its binding antigen is unknown. An end of the junction differs from the germline gene, which may be a read error.

This specimen was collected from a patient given preoperative chemotherapy. The V gene is TRBV7-2 and the J gene is TRBJ2-3; the D gene is perhaps TRBD2, from 6 matching bases. This receptor was identified in a human donor with esophageal squamous cell carcinoma. The donor label of this sample is uncertain. CDR3 reads: CSSSSGVQSTDTQYF. In nucleotide form, the sequence is TGTTCCAGCAGCTCGGGGGTGCAGTCCACAGATACGCAGTACTTT.